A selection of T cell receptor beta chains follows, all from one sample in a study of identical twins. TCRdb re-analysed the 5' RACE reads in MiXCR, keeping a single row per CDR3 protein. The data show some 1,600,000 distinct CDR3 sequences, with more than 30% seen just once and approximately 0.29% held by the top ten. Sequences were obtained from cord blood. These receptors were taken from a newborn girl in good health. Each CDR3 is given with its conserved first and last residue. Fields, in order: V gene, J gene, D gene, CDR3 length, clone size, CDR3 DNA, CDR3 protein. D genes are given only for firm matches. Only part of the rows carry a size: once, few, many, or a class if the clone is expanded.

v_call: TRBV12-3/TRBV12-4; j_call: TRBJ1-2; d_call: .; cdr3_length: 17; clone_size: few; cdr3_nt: TGTGCCAGCAGTTTAGTGTCCAGGCTGGAGGCTAACTATGGCTACACCTTC; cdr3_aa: CASSLVSRLEANYGYTF
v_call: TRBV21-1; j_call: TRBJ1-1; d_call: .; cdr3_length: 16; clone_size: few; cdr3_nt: TGTGCCAGCAGCAACCGGGAGGGACAACCGAACACTGAAGCTTTCTTT; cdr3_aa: CASSNREGQPNTEAFF
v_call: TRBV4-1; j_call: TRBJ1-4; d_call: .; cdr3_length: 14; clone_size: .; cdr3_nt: TGCGCCAGCAGCCAAGATTGGACAGATGAAAAACTGTTTTTT; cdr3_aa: CASSQDWTDEKLFF
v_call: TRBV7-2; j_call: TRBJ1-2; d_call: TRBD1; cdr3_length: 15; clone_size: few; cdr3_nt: TGTGCCAGCAGCCCTAGGACCGGGACAGCCTATGGCTACACCTTC; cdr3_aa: CASSPRTGTAYGYTF
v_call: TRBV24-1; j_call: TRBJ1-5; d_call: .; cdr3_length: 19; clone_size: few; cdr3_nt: TGTGCCACCAGTGACAGGGGACACCTGAATAGATATAGCAATCAGCCCCAGCATTTT; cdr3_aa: CATSDRGHLNRYSNQPQHF
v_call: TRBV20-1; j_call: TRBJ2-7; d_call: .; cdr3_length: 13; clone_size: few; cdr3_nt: TGCAGTGCTAGAGATCTAGGCCTGTACGAGCAGTACTTC; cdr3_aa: CSARDLGLYEQYF
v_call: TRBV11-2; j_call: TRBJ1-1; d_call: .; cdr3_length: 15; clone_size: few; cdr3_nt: TGTGCCAGCAGCTTAGTTTCGGGGCGGGGGACTGAAGCTTTCTTT; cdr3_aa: CASSLVSGRGTEAFF
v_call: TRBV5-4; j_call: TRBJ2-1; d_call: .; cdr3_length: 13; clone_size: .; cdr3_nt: TGTGCCAGCAGCCCTACAAGCCGGAATGAGCAGTTCTTC; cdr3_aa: CASSPTSRNEQFF
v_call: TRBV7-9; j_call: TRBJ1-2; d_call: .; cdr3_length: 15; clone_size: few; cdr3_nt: TGTGCCAGCAGCTCCCTGGGGGTGCCTAACTATGGCTACACCTTC; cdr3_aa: CASSSLGVPNYGYTF
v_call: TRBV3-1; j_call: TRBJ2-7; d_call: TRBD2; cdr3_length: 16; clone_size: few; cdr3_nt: TGTGCCAGCAGCCCCCGTCCGGGAGGGCCGTCCTACGAGCAGTACTTC; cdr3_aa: CASSPRPGGPSYEQYF
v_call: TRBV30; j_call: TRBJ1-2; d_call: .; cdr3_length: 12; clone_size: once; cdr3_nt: TGTGCCTGGAAGGTGACAGACTATGGCTACACCTTC; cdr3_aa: CAWKVTDYGYTF
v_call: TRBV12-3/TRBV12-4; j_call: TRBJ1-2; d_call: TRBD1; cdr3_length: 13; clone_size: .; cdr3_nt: TGTGCCAGCAGTTTGACAGGGGGCTCCGGCTACACCTTC; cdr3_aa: CASSLTGGSGYTF
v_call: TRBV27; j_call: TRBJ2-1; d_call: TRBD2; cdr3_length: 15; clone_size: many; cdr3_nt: TGTGCCAGCAGTTTGACAAGCGGGAGGCACAATGAGCAGTTCTTC; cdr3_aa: CASSLTSGRHNEQFF
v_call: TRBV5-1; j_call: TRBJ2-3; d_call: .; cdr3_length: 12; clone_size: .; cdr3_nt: TGCGCCAGCAGCTTGGGGGCGAGCGCGCAGTATTTT; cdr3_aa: CASSLGASAQYF
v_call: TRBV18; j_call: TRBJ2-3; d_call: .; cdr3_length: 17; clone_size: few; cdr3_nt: TGTGCCAGCTCACCACGATTCGGGCACCTCAGCACAGATACGCAGTATTTT; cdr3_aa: CASSPRFGHLSTDTQYF
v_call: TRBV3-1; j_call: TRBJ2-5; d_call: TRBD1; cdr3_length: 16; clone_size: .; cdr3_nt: TGTGCCAGCAGCCATAGGGGGCCGAAACCTTCAAGGACCCAGTACTTC; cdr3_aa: CASSHRGPKPSRTQYF
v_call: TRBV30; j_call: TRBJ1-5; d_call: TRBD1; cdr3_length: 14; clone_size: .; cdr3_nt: TGTGCCTGGAGTCCCGGACAGGTCTGGCAGCCCCAGCATTTT; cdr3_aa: CAWSPGQVWQPQHF
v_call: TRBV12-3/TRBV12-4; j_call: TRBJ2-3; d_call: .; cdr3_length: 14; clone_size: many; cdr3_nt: TGTGCCAGCAGCTCCCCCCCGAGCACAGATACGCAGTATTTT; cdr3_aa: CASSSPPSTDTQYF
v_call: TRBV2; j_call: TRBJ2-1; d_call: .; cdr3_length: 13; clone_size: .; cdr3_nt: TGTGCCAGCAGGGACCTAGCCTACAATGAGCAGTTCTTC; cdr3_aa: CASRDLAYNEQFF
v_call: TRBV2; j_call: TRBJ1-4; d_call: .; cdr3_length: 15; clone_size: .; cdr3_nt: TGTGCCAGCAGTGAAAGTCCCTCAACTAATGAAAAACTGTTTTTT; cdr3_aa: CASSESPSTNEKLFF
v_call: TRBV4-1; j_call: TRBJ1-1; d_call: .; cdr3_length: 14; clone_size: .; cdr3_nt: TGCGCCAGCAGCCGGACCCGGGTGAACACTGAAGCTTTCTTT; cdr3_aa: CASSRTRVNTEAFF
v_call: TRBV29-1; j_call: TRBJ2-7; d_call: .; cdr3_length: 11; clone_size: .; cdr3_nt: TGCAGCGTTACCCAAACCGGGTTTTCGTACTTC; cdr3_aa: CSVTQTGFSYF
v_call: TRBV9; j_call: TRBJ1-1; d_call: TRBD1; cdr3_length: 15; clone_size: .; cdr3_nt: TGTGCCAGCAGCGGTTACAGGGGAGCGGGCACTGAAGCTTTCTTT; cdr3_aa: CASSGYRGAGTEAFF
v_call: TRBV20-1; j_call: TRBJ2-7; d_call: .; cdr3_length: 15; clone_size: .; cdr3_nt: TGCAGTGCTAGAAGCGGGACAGCAATTCGATACGAGCAGTACTTC; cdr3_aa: CSARSGTAIRYEQYF
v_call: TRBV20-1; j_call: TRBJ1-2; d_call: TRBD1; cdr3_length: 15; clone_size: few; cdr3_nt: TGCAGTGCTTGGACAGGGGGGCCCGCTAACTATGGCTACACCTTC; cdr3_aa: CSAWTGGPANYGYTF
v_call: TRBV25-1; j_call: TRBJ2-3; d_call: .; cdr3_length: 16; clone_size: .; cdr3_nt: TGTGCCAGCAGTGAATTTAATTGGGAAAGCACAGATACGCAGTATTTT; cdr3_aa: CASSEFNWESTDTQYF
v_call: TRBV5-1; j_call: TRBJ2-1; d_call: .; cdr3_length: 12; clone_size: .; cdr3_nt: TGCGCCAGCATCCCCTCCCCCTACGAGCAGTTCTTC; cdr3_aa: CASIPSPYEQFF
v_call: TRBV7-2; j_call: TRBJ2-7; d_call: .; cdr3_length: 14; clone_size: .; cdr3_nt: TGTGCCAGCAGCTTATCGCCTACAATCTACGAGCAGTACTTC; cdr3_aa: CASSLSPTIYEQYF
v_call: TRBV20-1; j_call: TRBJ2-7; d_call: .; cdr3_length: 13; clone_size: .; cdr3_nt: TGCAGTGTCGGGCAGGGTGAGGCCTACGAGCAGTACTTC; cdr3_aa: CSVGQGEAYEQYF
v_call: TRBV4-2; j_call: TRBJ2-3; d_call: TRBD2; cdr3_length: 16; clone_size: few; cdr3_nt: TGTGCCAGCAGCCAAGCCGCGGGGGGGTACACAGATACGCAGTATTTT; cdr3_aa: CASSQAAGGYTDTQYF
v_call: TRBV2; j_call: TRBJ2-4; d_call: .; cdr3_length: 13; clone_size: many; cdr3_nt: TGTGCCTCCCATCGGGGGTTGGGGAACATTCAGTACTTC; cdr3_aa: CASHRGLGNIQYF
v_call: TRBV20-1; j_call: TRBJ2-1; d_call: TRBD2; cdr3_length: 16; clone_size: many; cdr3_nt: TGCAGTGCTAGAGAGGCGAGCGGGAGGGCCTACAATGAGCAGTTCTTC; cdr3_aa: CSAREASGRAYNEQFF
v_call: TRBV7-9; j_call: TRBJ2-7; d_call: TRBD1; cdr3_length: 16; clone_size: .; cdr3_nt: TGTGCCAGCAGCTCAGGTCGGGACAGGAGACACTACGAGCAGTACTTC; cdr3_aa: CASSSGRDRRHYEQYF
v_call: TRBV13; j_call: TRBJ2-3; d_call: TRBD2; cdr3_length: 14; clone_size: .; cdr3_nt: TGTGCCAGCAGCATAGCGGGGTACACAGATACGCAGTATTTT; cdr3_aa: CASSIAGYTDTQYF
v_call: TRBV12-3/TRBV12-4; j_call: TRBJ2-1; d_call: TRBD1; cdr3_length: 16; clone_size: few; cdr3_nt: TGTGCCAGCAAGGCTTCAGGGACAGGACCCTACAATGAGCAGTTCTTC; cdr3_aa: CASKASGTGPYNEQFF
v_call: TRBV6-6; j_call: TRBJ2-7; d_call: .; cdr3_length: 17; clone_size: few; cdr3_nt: TGTGCCAGCAGTTACAGGGTGGGGGGACGATTTGCCTACGAGCAGTACTTC; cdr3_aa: CASSYRVGGRFAYEQYF
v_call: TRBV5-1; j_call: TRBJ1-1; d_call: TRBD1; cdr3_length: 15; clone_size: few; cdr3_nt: TGCGCCAGCAGCTTGGGTCAACAGGGGTTCACTGAAGCTTTCTTT; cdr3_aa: CASSLGQQGFTEAFF
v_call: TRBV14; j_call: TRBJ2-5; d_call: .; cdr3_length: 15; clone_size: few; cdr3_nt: TGTGCCAGCAGCCAAGAGGGAACGGATCAAGAGACCCAGTACTTC; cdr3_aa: CASSQEGTDQETQYF
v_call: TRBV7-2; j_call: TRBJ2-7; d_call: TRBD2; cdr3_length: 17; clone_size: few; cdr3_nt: TGTGCCAGCAGCTCCGGACTAGCGGGAGAGTTCTCCTACGAGCAGTACTTC; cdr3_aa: CASSSGLAGEFSYEQYF
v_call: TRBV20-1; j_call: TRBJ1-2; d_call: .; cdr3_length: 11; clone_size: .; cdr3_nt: TGCAGTGCTAGAGATGAGGATAGCTACACCTTC; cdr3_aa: CSARDEDSYTF
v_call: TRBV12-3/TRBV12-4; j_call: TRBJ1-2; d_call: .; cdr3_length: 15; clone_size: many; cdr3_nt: TGTGCCAGCAGTTTAACTCTTCGGGGGAAGTTAAGGGACACCTTC; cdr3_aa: CASSLTLRGKLRDTF
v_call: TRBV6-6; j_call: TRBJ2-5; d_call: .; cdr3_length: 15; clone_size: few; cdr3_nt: TGTGCCAGCAGGAGAAGAGGGGATCGGGTTGAGACCCAGTACTTC; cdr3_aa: CASRRRGDRVETQYF
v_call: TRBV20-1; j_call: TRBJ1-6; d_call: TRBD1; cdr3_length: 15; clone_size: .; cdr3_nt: TGCAGTGCCGGACAGGGCGGGTATTATAATTCACCCCTCCACTTT; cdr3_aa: CSAGQGGYYNSPLHF
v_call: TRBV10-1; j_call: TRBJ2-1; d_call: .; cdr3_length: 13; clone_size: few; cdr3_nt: TGCGCCAGCAGTGAATTACCCAACAATGAGCAGTTCTTC; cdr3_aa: CASSELPNNEQFF
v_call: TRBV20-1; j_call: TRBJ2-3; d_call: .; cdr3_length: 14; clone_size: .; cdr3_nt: TGCAGTGCTAGAACTGACGGGAGTGCGGATACGCAGTATTTT; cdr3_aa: CSARTDGSADTQYF
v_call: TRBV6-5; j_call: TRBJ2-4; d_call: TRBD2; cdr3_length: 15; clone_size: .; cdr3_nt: TGTGCCAGCAGTGCCCCGGAGGGCAGGGCGGGAGATCAGTACTTC; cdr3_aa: CASSAPEGRAGDQYF
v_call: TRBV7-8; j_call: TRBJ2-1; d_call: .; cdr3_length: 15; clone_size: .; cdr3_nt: TGTGCCAGCAGCTTAGACAGGGAAACCTACAATGAGCAGTTCTTC; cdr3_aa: CASSLDRETYNEQFF
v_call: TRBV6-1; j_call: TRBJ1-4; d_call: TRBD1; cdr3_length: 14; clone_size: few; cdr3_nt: TGTGCCAGCAGTCCAGGGACAGAAGATGAAAAACTGTTTTTT; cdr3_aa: CASSPGTEDEKLFF
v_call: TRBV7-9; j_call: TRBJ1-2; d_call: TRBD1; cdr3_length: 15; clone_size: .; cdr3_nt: TGTGCCAGCAACCATTACAGGGGCGGGAAGCATGGCTACACCTTC; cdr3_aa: CASNHYRGGKHGYTF
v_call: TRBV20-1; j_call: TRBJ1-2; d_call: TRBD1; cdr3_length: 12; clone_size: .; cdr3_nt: TGCAGTGCCTCTGACAGGGCGAGCGGCTACACCTTC; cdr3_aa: CSASDRASGYTF
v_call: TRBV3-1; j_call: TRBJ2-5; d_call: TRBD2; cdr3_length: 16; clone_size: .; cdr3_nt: TGTGCCAGCAGCCAGCATCCCGGGACTACAGTAAATGAGCAGTACTTC; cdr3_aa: CASSQHPGTTVNEQYF
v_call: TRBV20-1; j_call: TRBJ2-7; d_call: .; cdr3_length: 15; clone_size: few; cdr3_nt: TGCAGTGCTAGAGGTTTGTTATCCCCCTCCTACGAGCAGTACTTC; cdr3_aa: CSARGLLSPSYEQYF